This T cell receptor (beta chain) is from a study of shared clonotypes between healthy human individuals. Study-wide points: Larger estimated richness was generally seen in naive subsets than in memory subsets. Generation of non-shared clonotypes was less probable than generation of clonotypes shared by all four donors.

The CDR3 extends over 16 amino acids. CDR1 and CDR2 (germline): MRHNA, SNTAGT. V gave up 4 bases and J gave up 8 bases, with 23 bases separating them. In the case of this clone: Antigen specificity is unknown.

Several immunoSEQ plates held equal portions of the genomic DNA taken from each subset. Per the original methods: Owing to the provision of junction-only sequences devoid of quality scores by immunoSEQ, filtering differed. Measured with immunoSEQ multiplex PCR; TCRdb has only the in-frame clones, and not every one. Clone size and the V and J calls come from that table; the DNA yielded D and trimming. Of roughly 300,000 clones in the sample, around nine tenths are singletons; the top ten hold roughly 16%. The clonotype comes from a man aged 18 to 30 in good health. The rearrangement uses TRBV6-4 and TRBJ1-2; perhaps TRBD1 as D (6 bases). Sequenced input: memory CD8+ T cells sorted from blood. Subset denoted: CD45RO+ cells pooled with CCR7-negative TemRA cells. CDR3 sequence: CASSATLRGGPVGYTF. The CDR3 region has the DNA TGTGCCAGCAGTGCCACCCTCAGGGGAGGTCCCGTCGGCTACACCTTC.